The next 32 T cell receptor beta chains were all read from a single sample in a study of T cell responses to AZD1222 COVID-19 vaccine. Sequencing was performed with immunoSEQ multiplex PCR; in TCRdb, only in-frame clones are kept and a portion is missing. The sample has 120,000 to 150,000 clones, roughly 88% seen once. The sample consisted of peripheral blood, taken on day 0 of AZD1222 vaccination. The receptors derive from an adult in good health.

The V gene is TRBV28, the J gene TRBJ2-3; tentatively, D is TRBD1 (6 bases). The CDR3 consists of 13 residues. Germline CDR1 reads MDHEN; CDR2 reads SYDVKM. Trimming removed 10 bases from V and 3 bases from J, with 14 bases in between. In DNA form, the CDR3 reads TGTGCCACCTTCGATACAGGGACAGATACGCAGTATTTT. Translated: CATFDTGTDTQYF.

This chain links TRBV7-2 with TRBJ1-6; D remains ambiguous. Germline V gene sequence: CDR1 SGHTA, CDR2 FQGNSA. This CDR3 is built from 15 residues. Trimming shortened V by 3 bases and J by 0 bases, and 6 bases separated the two germline ends. CDR3 sequence: CASSLGGSYNSPLHF. The CDR3 DNA sequence: TGTGCCAGCAGCTTGGGTGGCTCCTATAATTCACCCCTCCACTTT.

This CDR3 reads CASRGSRSSNYGYTF. CDR3 in DNA: TGCGCCAGCAGGGGGAGCAGAAGCTCTAACTATGGCTACACCTTC. The chain joins TRBV5-1 to TRBJ1-2; no reliable D call. Trimming took 5 bases from V and 0 from J, leaving 14 bases between them. Germline CDR1 is SGHRS and CDR2 is YFSETQ. The CDR3 sequence is 15 residues long.

This CDR3 is CASSMRRRGLNYGYTF. The CDR3 DNA reads TGTGCCAGTAGTATGCGGAGGAGGGGGCTTAACTATGGCTACACCTTC. The chain combines TRBV19 with TRBJ1-2, with 7 bases matching TRBD1. V trimming: 3 bases; J trimming: 1 base; junction bases outside the gene matches: 8. The germline CDR1 and CDR2 sequences are LNHDA and SQIVND (reference sequence). This CDR3 has 16 amino acids.

The CDR3 DNA is TGCGCCAGCAGCCACGGTTCGACAGGAAGCTACGAGCAGTACTTC. It translates to CASSHGSTGSYEQYF. V usage is TRBV5-1 and J usage is TRBJ2-7; the D gene is possibly TRBD1 (6 bases). CDR3 length: 15 amino acids. The V gene's germline CDR1 is SGHRS and CDR2 YFSETQ. Deletions cut 4 bases from V and 3 bases from J, with 17 bases between.

The chain has TRBV11-2 and TRBJ2-5, with TRBD1 identical over 7 bases. Germline lookup yields CDR1 SGHAT and CDR2 FQNNGV. The trim removed 1 base at V and 5 bases at J, leaving 7 bases unmatched. The CDR3 length is 15 residues. The CDR3 is CASSLVRGRTETQYF. The CDR3, as DNA: TGTGCCAGCAGCTTAGTAAGGGGGCGGACTGAGACCCAGTACTTC.

The chain is built from TRBV4-2 and TRBJ2-5; no clear D gene. Trimming removed 2 bases from V and 1 base from J, with 8 bases in between. The CDR3 totals 14 residues. Germline V lookup: CDR1 LGHNA, CDR2 YNFKEQ. CDR3 sequence: CASSQSTGQETQYF. The DNA for the CDR3 is TGTGCCAGCAGCCAATCGACTGGCCAAGAGACCCAGTACTTC.

The chain's CDR3 is CATPKEGNKGNQPQHF. In nucleotides, the CDR3 is TGTGCCACCCCAAAGGAAGGGAATAAGGGCAATCAGCCCCAGCATTTT. This chain uses TRBV24-1 with TRBJ1-5; D gene ambiguous. The CDR3 consists of 16 residues. From germline, CDR1 is KGHDR and CDR2 SFDVKD. Trimming took 9 bases from V and 2 from J, leaving 19 bases between them.

The chain employs TRBV5-5 and TRBJ1-5, with D perhaps matching TRBD1 (5 bases). Between the trimmed V and J ends, which lost 7 bases and 2 bases, there was a span of 10 bases. The CDR3 is 13 residues long. Per the germline V gene, CDR1 is SGHKS and CDR2 is YYEKEE (reference sequence). CDR3 coding DNA: TGTGCCAGCGGAGACAGTCGCAATCAGCCCCAGCATTTT. Translation gives CASGDSRNQPQHF.

This chain joins TRBV27 and TRBJ2-5, with 8 positions matching TRBD1. Germline V CDR1 and CDR2: MNHEY, SMNVEV (reference sequence). With 6 bases clipped from V and 3 bases from J, the junction kept 6 bases outside the gene matches. The length of the CDR3 is 14 residues. CDR3 amino acids: CASSRQGWEETQYF. The CDR3 DNA reads as TGTGCCAGCAGCCGACAGGGGTGGGAAGAGACCCAGTACTTC.

This clone is a singleton in its sample. The genes are TRBV3-1 (or the pseudogene TRBV3-2) and TRBJ1-4; D remains ambiguous. This CDR3 has 15 residues. Trimming took 4 bases from V and 4 from J, leaving 13 bases between them. Germline values: CDR1 LGHDT, CDR2 YNNKEL (reference sequence). The CDR3 DNA reads TGTGCCAGCAGCCCCCGACGGAATAATAATGAAAAACTGTTTTTT. It translates to CASSPRRNNNEKLFF.

The chain is built from TRBV7-3 and TRBJ1-1, with 7 bases aligning to TRBD1. The CDR3 runs 14 residues. CDR1 and CDR2 from the germline V gene are SGHTA and FQGTGA. Trimming took 5 bases from V and 4 from J; bases not matched to a gene: 7. CDR3 DNA: TGTGCCAGCAGCCTGGGACAGAGCCTCACTGAAGCTTTCTTT. This encodes CASSLGQSLTEAFF. The entire variable domain, with the rest obtained from reference TRBV7-3 and TRBJ1-1, is as follows: GAGVSQTPSNKVTEKGKYVELRCDPISGHTALYWYRQSLGQGPEFLIYFQGTGAADDSGLPNDRFFAVRPEGSVSTLKIQRTERGDSAVYLCASSLGQSLTEAFFGQGTRLTVV.

V and J are TRBV7-2 and TRBJ1-2; D not certain. The CDR3 spans 13 residues. The V gene lost 5 bases and the J gene lost 2 bases, with 9 bases spanning the gap. CDR1 is SGHTA, CDR2 FQGNSA, per germline. CDR3 nucleotide sequence: TGTGCCAGCAGCCCCGACGGGAACTATGGCTACACCTTC. The encoded protein is CASSPDGNYGYTF.

This rearrangement joins TRBV6-2 or TRBV6-3 to TRBJ2-1; tentative D call: TRBD1 (7 bases). The CDR3 is made up of 14 amino acids. The germline CDR1 and CDR2 sequences are MNHEY and SVGEGT. Trimming pared 2 bases from V and 6 bases from J, leaving 11 bases between. The CDR3 loop is CASSYAQGGNEQFF. For the CDR3, the DNA is TGTGCCAGCAGTTACGCGCAGGGGGGCAATGAGCAGTTCTTC.

V and J are TRBV7-2 and TRBJ2-2; possibly TRBD2 for D (5 bases). Per germline, CDR1 SGHTA and CDR2 FQGNSA. With 2 bases removed from V and 2 bases from J, the gap between germline ends came to 21 bases. The CDR3 consists of 19 residues. CDR3 sequence (DNA): TGTGCCAGCAGCTTATTACTGGTCGTCGGCGGAGGTAACACCGGGGAGCTGTTTTTT. This translates into CASSLLLVVGGGNTGELFF. The variable domain in full, completed from reference TRBV7-2 and TRBJ2-2, reads GAGVSQSPSNKVTEKGKDVELRCDPISGHTALYWYRQSLGQGLEFLIYFQGNSAPDKSGLPSDRFSAERTGGSVSTLTIQRTQQEDSAVYLCASSLLLVVGGGNTGELFFGEGSRLTVL.

The chain combines TRBV4-1 with TRBJ1-1; possible D gene TRBD1, 6 bases. The V end lost 3 bases, the J end lost 0 bases, and 11 bases lay between the germline ends. The length of the CDR3 is 15 residues. In germline, CDR1 is MGHRA, CDR2 YSYEKL. In nucleotides, the CDR3 is TGCGCCAGCAGCCAGAGGGGGGCGATGAACACTGAAGCTTTCTTT. Its translation: CASSQRGAMNTEAFF.

The rearrangement uses TRBV6-2 or TRBV6-3 and TRBJ1-5; no definite D call. Germline CDR1 is MNHEY and CDR2 is SVGEGT. CDR3 length: 14 amino acids. Trimming shortened V by 2 bases and J by 11 bases, and 16 bases separated the two germline ends. This chain's CDR3 is CASSYQAMGGSQHF. The CDR3 nucleotides are TGTGCCAGCAGTTACCAGGCGATGGGAGGGTCCCAGCATTTT.

The V call is TRBV6-5, the J call TRBJ1-1; no definite D call. V shed 6 bases and J shed 0 bases, with 8 bases lying between them. Germline CDR1 reads MNHEY; CDR2 reads SVGAGI. The CDR3 is made up of 13 amino acids. The CDR3: CASRLPVNTEAFF. Here the CDR3 DNA reads TGTGCCAGCAGATTACCAGTGAACACTGAAGCTTTCTTT.

The chain uses TRBV7-3 and TRBJ2-7; 7 bases line up with TRBD1. The CDR3 consists of 13 residues. J was trimmed by 6 bases and V by 5 bases; bases with no gene match: 7. CDR1 is SGHTA and CDR2 is FQGTGA in the germline V gene. The CDR3 region is CASSAQTGFEQYF. In nucleotides, the CDR3 is TGTGCCAGCAGCGCCCAGACAGGGTTCGAGCAGTACTTC.

This clone was counted once. CDR3 region: CASSRPGQGNTEAFF. For the CDR3, the DNA is TGTGCCAGCAGCCGACCCGGACAGGGGAACACTGAAGCTTTCTTT. V and J are TRBV5-4 and TRBJ1-1; 8 nucleotides align to TRBD1. The CDR3 sequence is 15 residues long. Germline values: CDR1 SGHNT, CDR2 YYREEE (reference sequence). With V trimmed by 4 bases and J by 1 base, 6 bases remained unmatched.

The chain carries TRBV3-1 (or the pseudogene TRBV3-2) and TRBJ1-4; tentative D call: TRBD1 (5 bases). The CDR3 length is 17 residues. CDR1 and CDR2 from the germline V gene are LGHDT and YNNKEL (reference sequence). V gave up 1 base and J gave up 10 bases, with 22 bases separating them. CDR3 DNA sequence: TGTGCCAGCAGCCAAGGAAGGGCAGGGTTTTGGGATCGAAAACTGTTTTTT. It translates to CASSQGRAGFWDRKLFF.

The chain uses TRBV6-5 and TRBJ1-6, with 8 bases matching TRBD1. The CDR3 extends over 16 amino acids. Germline trimming cut 0 bases from V and 8 bases from J; bases unmatched to any gene: 6. CDR1 is MNHEY and CDR2 is SVGAGI in the germline V gene. The CDR3 sequence: CASSYSWDRRDSPLHF. CDR3 DNA sequence: TGTGCCAGCAGTTACTCCTGGGACAGGCGGGATTCACCCCTCCACTTT.

This chain connects TRBV5-1 to TRBJ1-5; no definite D call. The CDR3 is 15 amino acids. V shed 0 bases and J shed 3 bases, with 10 bases lying between them. Per germline, CDR1 SGHRS and CDR2 YFSETQ. The CDR3 DNA sequence: TGCGCCAGCAGCTTGGACAGTCGTTTCAATCAGCCCCAGCATTTT. It specifies CASSLDSRFNQPQHF.

The chain recombines TRBV29-1 with TRBJ1-5; D gene unclear. Trimming removed 0 bases at V and 4 bases at J, with 7 bases between. The length of the CDR3 is 13 residues. CDR1 SQVTM and CDR2 ANQGSEA come from the germline V gene. The CDR3 DNA reads TGCAGCGTTGAAGAGACGGCTAATCAGCCCCAGCATTTT. Translated, it gives CSVEETANQPQHF.

The gene calls are TRBV27 and TRBJ1-2; unclear D gene. This CDR3 is built from 13 residues. Germline CDR1 and CDR2: MNHEY and SMNVEV (reference sequence). Trimming removed 6 bases from V and 2 bases from J, with 10 bases in between. This chain's CDR3 is CASSLERNYGYTF. DNA of the CDR3: TGTGCCAGCAGCCTTGAGAGAAACTATGGCTACACCTTC.

The chain uses TRBV19 and TRBJ1-4, with a tentative D call TRBD1 (5 bases). The CDR3 runs 16 residues. From germline, CDR1 is LNHDA and CDR2 SQIVND (reference sequence). V shed 3 bases and J shed 8 bases, with 19 bases lying between them. The CDR3 sequence: CASSIRLSGVGEKLFF. CDR3 DNA: TGTGCCAGTAGTATCCGATTGTCGGGGGTTGGGGAAAAACTGTTTTTT.

The chain combines TRBV4-1 with TRBJ1-1, with unresolved D. CDR1 is MGHRA, CDR2 YSYEKL, per germline. V lost 0 bases and J 4 bases, leaving 18 bases between the germline ends. CDR3 length: 17 residues. CDR3 nucleotide sequence: TGCGCCAGCAGCCAAGATCGAGGCCTTTTAATTGCCACTGAAGCTTTCTTT. Its translation: CASSQDRGLLIATEAFF.

The chain employs TRBV5-1 and TRBJ2-5, with 10 bases that match TRBD2. J gave up 2 bases and V 3 bases, and 7 bases lay outside the gene matches. The germline V gene encodes CDR1 SGHRS and CDR2 YFSETQ. This CDR3 is built from 16 residues. As DNA, the CDR3 is TGCGCCAGCAGCTCCCCCCTACTAGCGGGGCAAGAGACCCAGTACTTC. It codes for CASSSPLLAGQETQYF.

The J gene is TRBJ1-1, the V gene TRBV11-2, with 9 bases lining up with TRBD1. The CDR3 is 16 residues long. The V gene end was trimmed by 5 bases and the J gene end by 5 bases; junction bases not matched to a gene: 12. Germline V gene data show CDR1 as SGHAT and CDR2 as FQNNGV. CDR3 sequence reads: CASSPGSGTGRTEAFF. Here the CDR3 DNA reads TGTGCCAGCAGCCCAGGGTCCGGGACAGGGAGAACTGAAGCTTTCTTT.

V usage is TRBV6-4 and J usage is TRBJ1-2; 9 bases are shared with TRBD1. The length of the CDR3 is 16 residues. The junction had 12 bases not matched to a gene; V was cut back by 6 bases and J by 4 bases. Germline V CDR1 and CDR2: MRHNA, SNTAGT. This chain's CDR3 is CASRPSTGGRAYGYTF. Written as DNA, the CDR3 is TGTGCCAGCAGACCCTCGACAGGGGGAAGAGCCTATGGCTACACCTTC.

This clone was recorded once. The chain employs TRBV28 and TRBJ1-6; tentatively, D is TRBD1 (5 bases). The CDR3 extends over 12 amino acids. Trimming shortened V by 8 bases and J by 7 bases, and 9 bases separated the two germline ends. Germline assignment: CDR1 MDHEN and CDR2 SYDVKM. The CDR3, as DNA: TGTGCCAGCGGGACTGTGAATTCACCCCTCCACTTT. It yields the protein CASGTVNSPLHF.

This chain connects TRBV4-2 to TRBJ2-7, with D hard to call. Germline CDR1 and CDR2: LGHNA and YNFKEQ. The CDR3 covers 16 residues. Trimming removed 1 base at V and 4 bases at J, with 17 bases between. CDR3 residues: CASSQARTDRWYEQYF. CDR3 nucleotides: TGTGCCAGCAGCCAAGCCCGGACCGATAGGTGGTACGAGCAGTACTTC.